This T cell receptor (beta chain) was sequenced in a study of siplizumab effects on memory and regulatory T cells. In regard to this clone: Antigen: not known. Within the sample, other DNA sequences also encode this same CDR3.

Overall study findings and caveats: Roughly 75-95% of proliferating CD4+ or CD8+ clones lacked an assignable naive or memory phenotype. Unstimulated naive T cells seemed to show more diversity than memory cells did, and they also seemed to be among the major contributors to the alloresponse.

Method: immunoSEQ multiplex PCR; TCRdb's copy keeps in-frame clones and lacks some. The table lists 99,000 or so clones, about 93% of them singletons. V was trimmed by 1 base and J by 4 bases, leaving 7 bases between them. This CDR3 has 13 residues. Germline V CDR1 and CDR2: SGHVS, FQNEAQ. Sequenced input: Tregs sorted from blood. The rearrangement uses TRBV7-8 and TRBJ1-1; tentatively, D is TRBD1 (5 bases). This sequence was found in a human donor in good health. The CDR3 spells CASSLGGATEAFF. As DNA, the CDR3 is TGTGCCAGCAGCTTAGGAGGGGCCACTGAAGCTTTCTTT.